This TCR beta chain came from a study of blood T cell repertoires in COVID-19 (TCRdb year 2020). In terms of the full investigation: Samples covering the acute and convalescent phases of COVID-19 were provided by collaborators in the United States, Italy and Spain. The material from the prospective study consisted of cDNA or gDNA derived from T cells, B-cell-depleted T cells, or PBMCs. The dataset comprised deeply sampled blood TCRbeta repertoires from subjects exposed to, actively infected with, or recovered from COVID-19. The repertoires were released in a freely available public database intended as a resource for research on the immune response to SARS-CoV-2. Samples came from the ongoing ImmuneRACE study (first 160 participants) plus 1,254 subjects from 6 global collaborators. Sample metadata almost always included a de-identified subject ID, COVID-19 status, age in years and sex. Where available, HLA class I and class II types were obtained from metadata supplied by the sample provider rather than from assay-based typing.

Whole blood was collected in K2EDTA tubes by collaborating institutions according to the institutions' own protocols. For TCRbeta analysis, collaborators shipped samples as frozen whole blood, isolated PBMCs, or DNA extracted from either of those sample types. Clipping removes 9 bases from V and 6 bases from J, with 9 as the unmatched junction base count. Reading the germline V gene gives CDR1 MNHEY and CDR2 SVGAGI. Inclusive of the bounding cysteine and phenylalanine, the CDR3 is 14 residues long. The DNA shown is the 42-base CDR3, in frame from base 1. A note on this clone: Its antigen is not yet known. No per-base quality is available; no much larger clone lies one base away.

Summary of the overall study and its limitations: Clinical and demographic metadata were provided uncurated, with the amount varying by source and participant.

TCRbeta CDR3 regions were amplified from genomic DNA using the immunoSEQ Assay, a bias-controlled multiplex PCR. The authors' pipeline ran thus. Within the assay, amplification of reference gene primers was used to estimate how many nucleated cells each sample contained. To quantify the absolute abundance of each unique TCRbeta CDR3 rearrangement, sequence reads were collapsed and filtered. For each sample, productive Simpson clonality was calculated as the square root of Simpson's diversity index across productive rearrangements. Held by TCRdb, this immuneACCESS table contains in-frame sequences only and omits some clones. Under half of the omission traces to an unresolved V gene where checked; the cause of the rest is unknown. V and J calls and clone size come straight from that table; D and trimming were deduced from the DNA. The sample records about 380,000 clones, 81% of which are singletons. The ten largest clones take up more than 1% of the sample.

The origin of this receptor is a human donor with acute or convalescent COVID-19. The donor label of this sample is uncertain. The rearranged segments are TRBV6-5 and TRBJ2-1, with 9 middle bases fitting TRBD1. Sequenced sample: peripheral blood. In nucleotide form, the sequence is TGTGCCAGTCACAGGGGGCAGATCGGCAATGAGCAGTTCTTC. Translation gives CASHRGQIGNEQFF.